Listed here are 9 T cell receptor beta chains from one sample, sequenced in a study of blood T cell repertoires in COVID-19. Sequencing was performed with immunoSEQ multiplex PCR; in TCRdb, only in-frame clones are kept and a portion is missing. The top ten hold under 2.5% of the sample, which has around 120,000 clones, around four fifths seen once. Source material: peripheral blood. The receptors stem from a man aged 25-40 years with acute or convalescent COVID-19.

The V and J genes are TRBV27 and TRBJ2-7; D unresolved. V gave up 2 bases and J gave up 0 bases, with 20 bases separating them. Germline V gene lookup returns CDR1 MNHEY and CDR2 SMNVEV (reference sequence). The CDR3 loop spans 18 amino acids. Here the CDR3 DNA reads TGTGCCAGCAGTTTAAATCTAAAGAAGCCAGGTATCTCCTACGAGCAGTACTTC. Protein sequence: CASSLNLKKPGISYEQYF.

This chain connects TRBV7-3 to TRBJ1-1; TRBD1 is a possible D gene (5 bases). Germline V CDR1 and CDR2: SGHTA, FQGTGA. Trimming cost V 4 bases and J 5 bases, with 11 bases left between them. This CDR3 has 13 amino acids. The CDR3 spells CASSSAGYTEAFF. CDR3 coding DNA: TGTGCCAGCAGCTCCGCAGGGTATACTGAAGCTTTCTTT.

This sequence joins TRBV9 and TRBJ2-1, with no clear D. The length of the CDR3 is 13 residues. V was shortened by 5 bases and J by 7 bases, with 13 bases between the two germline ends. CDR1 and CDR2 from the germline V gene are SGDLS and YYNGEE. The CDR3 DNA reads TGTGCCAGCAGGAACCTCGGAGTAAATGAGCAGTTCTTC. Protein sequence: CASRNLGVNEQFF.

The CDR3 nucleotides read TGTGCCTGGAGGACCCCCAGGGGGTATGGGAACACTGAAGCTTTCTTT. Translated, it gives CAWRTPRGYGNTEAFF. The chain carries TRBV30 and TRBJ1-1; 7 bases agree with TRBD1. There are 16 residues in the CDR3. Per the germline V gene, CDR1 is GTSNPN and CDR2 is SVGIG (reference sequence). J lost 1 base, V lost 3 bases, and 11 bases had no gene match.

This sequence joins TRBV30 and TRBJ2-4; 7 positions agree with TRBD1. This CDR3 has 13 amino acids. CDR1 is GTSNPN and CDR2 is SVGIG in the germline V gene (reference sequence). Trimming at V came to 7 bases and at J to 3 bases, leaving 6 bases not matched to a gene. This chain's CDR3 is CASLDRVKNIQYF. As DNA, the CDR3 is TGTGCCTCATTAGACAGGGTCAAAAACATTCAGTACTTC.

V and J are TRBV27 and TRBJ2-7, with 9 nucleotides matching TRBD2. Germline values: CDR1 MNHEY, CDR2 SMNVEV (reference sequence). The CDR3 is 14 amino acids. V gave up 5 bases and J gave up 0 bases; unmatched junction bases: 2. This CDR3 is CASSVSGSSYEQYV. The CDR3 DNA reads TGTGCCAGCAGTGTTAGCGGGAGCTCCTACGAGCAGTACGTC.

The chain is built from TRBV24-1 and TRBJ2-5, with 11 bases lining up with TRBD1. This CDR3 contains 18 residues. V dropped 2 bases and J dropped 4; count of bases not matched to a gene: 11. Germline values: CDR1 KGHDR, CDR2 SFDVKD. The CDR3 region is CATSDSSKPGQGVETQYF. In DNA form, the CDR3 reads TGTGCCACCAGTGATTCTTCAAAACCGGGACAGGGGGTAGAGACCCAGTACTTC.

The chain recombines TRBV2 with TRBJ1-1; D is undetermined. Germline V gene sequence: CDR1 SNHLY, CDR2 FYNNEI. V lost 1 base and J 1 base, leaving 7 bases between the germline ends. There are 14 residues in the CDR3. CDR3 residues: CASSEVGRNTEAFF. DNA for the CDR3: TGTGCCAGCAGTGAAGTAGGGAGGAACACTGAAGCTTTCTTT. The full variable domain, in which reference TRBV2 and TRBJ1-1 provide the parts outside the CDR3, is EPEVTQTPSHQVTQMGQEVILRCVPISNHLYFYWYRQILGQKVEFLVSFYNNEISEKSEIFDDQFSVERPDGSNFTLKIRSTKLEDSAMYFCASSEVGRNTEAFFGQGTRLTVV.

This chain uses TRBV3-1 (or the pseudogene TRBV3-2) with TRBJ1-6; D gene ambiguous. Germline loops: CDR1 LGHDT, CDR2 YNNKEL (reference sequence). This CDR3 has 16 residues. Between the trimmed V and J ends, which lost 3 bases and 7 bases, there was a span of 16 bases. The CDR3 loop is CASSQRTSGENSPLHF. The CDR3 coding sequence is TGTGCCAGCAGCCAGAGAACGTCCGGGGAGAATTCACCCCTCCACTTT.